A single sample is the source of the 17 T cell receptor beta chains below, sequenced in a study of T cells expressing NK-cell markers. Reprocessing the 5' RACE reads, TCRdb reports a single entry for every CDR3 protein and omits DNA. The sample has roughly 160,000 distinct CDR3 sequences. Sequences were obtained from blood T cells: a sorted CD56 or NKG2C T cell subset, CD4+ or CD8+ T cells, or bulk PBMC T cells (not recorded which). The receptors were sampled from a man aged 18 to 69 in good health.

CDR3 sequence reads: CASSGLAGVHTDTQYF. This rearrangement joins TRBV2 to TRBJ2-3; TCRdb designates TRBD2, a call that cannot be tested without DNA. The germline CDR1 and CDR2 sequences are SNHLY and FYNNEI. The CDR3 consists of 16 residues.

The chain employs TRBV6-4 and TRBJ2-7; TCRdb's D gene call, TRBD2, goes unchecked for lack of DNA. The CDR3 is 14 residues long. Germline assignment: CDR1 MRHNA and CDR2 SNTAGT. The chain's CDR3 is CASSDGSGAYEQYF.

The V call is TRBV29-1, the J call TRBJ1-1. The CDR3 covers 13 residues. Germline V lookup: CDR1 SQVTM, CDR2 ANQGSEA. The CDR3 region is CSAVLGGGTEAFF.

V usage is TRBV28 and J usage is TRBJ1-2; TCRdb's assignment of TRBD1 cannot be checked, as there is no DNA. Germline CDR1 is MDHEN and CDR2 is SYDVKM. The CDR3 has 14 amino acids. CDR3 sequence: CASSFHGTVYGYTF.

The V gene is TRBV9, the J gene TRBJ2-7; the D gene TCRdb calls, TRBD1, cannot be checked with no DNA. This CDR3 is 14 amino acids long. CDR1 SGDLS and CDR2 YYNGEE come from the germline V gene. The CDR3 here is CASSPTGFSYEQYF.

The CDR3 sequence: CASSRQVYGYTF. This chain links TRBV7-9 with TRBJ1-2; the TCRdb D gene call, TRBD1, has no DNA to confirm it. This CDR3 contains 12 residues. The germline CDR1 and CDR2 sequences are SEHNR and FQNEAQ (reference sequence).

V gene TRBV3-1 combines with J gene TRBJ1-1; TCRdb's D call, TRBD1, is unchecked because there is no DNA. CDR3 length equals 15 residues. Germline loops: CDR1 LGHDT, CDR2 YNNKEL (reference sequence). The CDR3 loop reads CASEGQGNGGTEAFF.

The chain has TRBV6-5 and TRBJ2-3; as DNA is missing, the TRBD2 call by TCRdb cannot be tested. Germline CDR1 MNHEY, CDR2 SVGAGI. The length of the CDR3 is 16 residues. The CDR3 loop reads CASSYSIAGGTDTQYF.

The chain combines TRBV27 with TRBJ2-1; the TCRdb D gene call, TRBD2, has no DNA to confirm it. The CDR3 runs 15 residues. The V gene's germline CDR1 is MNHEY and CDR2 SMNVEV (reference sequence). CDR3 sequence: CASRHPRLGYNEQFF.

The chain combines TRBV6-1 with TRBJ2-7; TCRdb names TRBD1, which stays unverified in the absence of DNA. From germline, CDR1 is MNHNS and CDR2 SASEGT. The CDR3 is 15 residues long. The CDR3 sequence: CASSSRVYKTYEQYF.

The CDR3 reads CASSYSGGQGRNYGYTF. The chain joins TRBV6-5 to TRBJ1-2; TCRdb names TRBD1, which stays unverified in the absence of DNA. The CDR3 is made up of 17 amino acids. The germline gives CDR1 MNHEY, CDR2 SVGAGI.

The J gene is TRBJ2-5, the V gene TRBV9; TCRdb picks TRBD2, but there is no DNA to check that call. Per the germline V gene, CDR1 is SGDLS and CDR2 is YYNGEE. The CDR3 totals 16 residues. This CDR3 reads CASSSYSGGAEETQYF.

This chain links TRBV12-3 or TRBV12-4 with TRBJ2-2; the D call of TRBD1 rests on TCRdb alone, since no DNA is present to check it. The CDR3 is made up of 15 amino acids. CDR3 residues: CANLIPDRGTGELFF.

The chain has TRBV15 and TRBJ1-2; with no DNA, the TCRdb D assignment of TRBD1 cannot be verified. The CDR3 length is 17 residues. Germline V gene lookup returns CDR1 LNHNV and CDR2 YYDKDF (reference sequence). CDR3 sequence: CATSRPADTGSPNGYTF.

J is TRBJ2-3 and V is TRBV6-5; TCRdb's D gene call, TRBD2, goes unchecked for lack of DNA. This CDR3 has 18 residues. Germline V lookup: CDR1 MNHEY, CDR2 SVGAGI. CDR3 sequence: CASSYEGGYPTQADTQYF.

This chain's CDR3 is CASSIGGGAGNEQFF. The chain recombines TRBV19 with TRBJ2-1; TCRdb's D call of TRBD2 is untestable without DNA. Germline loops: CDR1 LNHDA, CDR2 SQIVND (reference sequence). The CDR3 loop spans 15 amino acids. Full variable domain (rest looked up from reference TRBV19 and TRBJ2-1): DGGITQSPKYLFRKEGQNVTLSCEQNLNHDAMYWYRQDPGQGLRLIYYSQIVNDFQKGDIAEGYSVSREKKESFPLTVTSAQKNPTAFYLCASSIGGGAGNEQFFGPGTRLTVL.

This sequence joins TRBV7-8 and TRBJ2-3; TCRdb picks TRBD2, but there is no DNA to check that call. CDR3 length: 16 residues. CDR1 is SGHVS, CDR2 FQNEAQ, per germline. This chain's CDR3 is CASSSHSGFSTDTQYF.